This T cell receptor (beta chain) was sequenced for a study of OX40 agonist ivuxolimab in advanced cancers. J lost 1 base, V lost 3 bases, and 7 bases had no gene match. CDR1 and CDR2 (germline): SGHRS, YFSETQ. This CDR3 has 16 amino acids. With autoimmune disease history or systemic immunosuppression, patients were excluded. Here immunoSEQ multiplex PCR was the method, and the copy in TCRdb shows in-frame clones only, minus some. This sample yields fewer than 90,000 clones, of which around 88% are seen a single time; about 0.78% belongs to the top ten. In this sample, this clone turned up once. The chain links TRBV5-1 to TRBJ2-3, with 8 bases lining up with TRBD2. The clonotype was recovered from an adult with an advanced solid tumor such as melanoma, head and neck, liver or kidney cancer. The sequencing here drew on CD4+ or CD8+ T cells sorted from blood, taken in a trial of the OX40 agonist ivuxolimab. The CDR3 region is CASSSRTSQGTDTQYF. DNA for the CDR3: TGCGCCAGCAGCTCCAGGACTAGCCAGGGCACAGATACGCAGTATTTT.